These 9 T cell receptor beta chains were sequenced from one sample in a study of vaccination and CD4 T cells after COVID-19 (dated by TCRdb to about 2022). Their cognate antigens are unknown. Libraries came from PCR. The sequencer was an Illumina iSeq 100. DNA from cultured CD4+ T cells was subjected to TCR sequencing with the Oncomine TCR Beta short-read assay at the Johns Hopkins FTIC core. TCRdb applied fastp at Q25 and MiXCR to the public reads, then kept only in-frame beta chains. Duplicate CDR3 protein sequences are folded into a single record with the most common DNA and genes. This sample comprises under 20,000 distinct CDR3 sequences, under 45% of them detected only once. Under 8% of the sample belongs to the ten largest clones. Per the publication, the treatment or condition label means: approximately 10-day PBMC culture with coronavirus spike peptide pools or control peptides (ViraFEST assay).

The sequencing here drew on CD4+ T cells from blood, cultured in vitro, taken after SARS-CoV-2 vaccination. These TCRs come from a human donor who had recovered from COVID-19.

The gene calls are TRBV20-1 and TRBJ2-2, with TRBD2 matching 8 bases. V lost 0 bases, J lost 1 base, and 4 bases stayed unmatched. Germline V gene sequence: CDR1 DFQATT, CDR2 SNEGSKA (reference sequence). This CDR3 comprises 16 residues. The CDR3 reads CSARDLAGGNTGELFF. The CDR3 region has the DNA TGCAGTGCTAGAGATCTGGCGGGAGGGAACACCGGGGAGCTGTTTTTT.

This chain joins TRBV20-1 and TRBJ2-2, with D maybe TRBD2 (6 bases). This CDR3 comprises 16 residues. V was cut by 2 bases and J by 1 base, with 14 bases left in between. Germline V CDR1 and CDR2: DFQATT, SNEGSKA (reference sequence). The DNA for the CDR3 is TGCAGTGCTAGACTCTGGCGGGACCAGAACACCGGGGAGCTGTTTTTT. Amino acids: CSARLWRDQNTGELFF.

The chain couples TRBV27 to TRBJ1-2, with TRBD1 identical over 12 bases. Trimming at V came to 5 bases and at J to 8 bases, leaving 9 bases not matched to a gene. Germline values: CDR1 MNHEY, CDR2 SMNVEV (reference sequence). This CDR3 is 15 amino acids long. CDR3 nucleotide sequence: TGTGCCAGCAGTCCCTGGGACAGGGGGCGAAGAGGCTACACCTTC. Its protein is CASSPWDRGRRGYTF.

In its sample, this clonotype was seen a few times. This rearrangement joins TRBV6-5 to TRBJ1-6; D remains ambiguous. V lost 2 bases to trimming and J lost 7 bases, with 9 bases between them. The V gene's germline CDR1 is MNHEY and CDR2 SVGAGI. The CDR3 is made up of 14 amino acids. The CDR3 DNA is TGTGCCAGCAGTTACAGGGAGGTGAATTCACCCCTCCACTTT. Amino acid sequence: CASSYREVNSPLHF.

The sample holds a few counts of this clonotype. The chain uses TRBV7-2 and TRBJ1-2, with 10 bases fitting TRBD1. This CDR3 has 13 amino acids. Germline values: CDR1 SGHTA, CDR2 FQGNSA. V trimming: 3 bases; J trimming: 7 bases; junction bases outside the gene matches: 2. The CDR3 loop is CASSFRQGAGYTF. CDR3 nucleotide sequence: TGTGCCAGCAGCTTCCGACAGGGGGCTGGCTACACCTTC. The full variable domain, in which reference TRBV7-2 and TRBJ1-2 provide the parts outside the CDR3, is GAGVSQSPSNKVTEKGKDVELRCDPISGHTALYWYRQSLGQGLEFLIYFQGNSAPDKSGLPSDRFSAERTGGSVSTLTIQRTQQEDSAVYLCASSFRQGAGYTFGSGTRLTVV.

The V and J genes are TRBV11-2 and TRBJ1-2, with TRBD1 matching over 11 bases. J was trimmed by 5 bases and V by 5 bases; bases with no gene match: 7. Germline CDR1 is SGHAT and CDR2 is FQNNGV. The CDR3 has 15 amino acids. The DNA for the CDR3 is TGTGCCAGCAGCCTCGGGACAGGGGGTCGGTATGGCTACACCTTC. It specifies CASSLGTGGRYGYTF.

The V and J genes are TRBV11-2 and TRBJ2-4; 10 nucleotides match TRBD2. Losses at the gene ends were 3 bases for V and 9 bases for J; bases not matched to a gene: 11. This CDR3 is built from 16 residues. Germline values: CDR1 SGHAT, CDR2 FQNNGV. This CDR3 is CASSFGLAGAGGIQYF. The CDR3 bases are TGTGCCAGCAGCTTTGGGCTAGCGGGAGCGGGGGGCATTCAGTACTTC.

This chain connects TRBV28 to TRBJ1-1; D is unresolved. The CDR3 has 13 residues. Germline lookup yields CDR1 MDHEN and CDR2 SYDVKM. V shed 5 bases and J shed 0 bases, with 7 bases lying between them. CDR3 sequence reads: CASSKHVNTEAFF. The CDR3, as DNA: TGTGCCAGCAGTAAACACGTGAACACTGAAGCTTTCTTT.

V usage is TRBV12-3 or TRBV12-4 and J usage is TRBJ2-2; D gene ambiguous. The V end was cut by 2 bases, the J end by 1 base, with 8 bases between. The CDR3 length is 15 residues. CDR3 DNA sequence: TGTGCCAGCAGTTTATGGCAGGTGAACACCGGGGAGCTGTTTTTT. It specifies CASSLWQVNTGELFF.